This TCR beta chain emerged from a study of glioma-infiltrating T cells. This clonotype was observed many times. Its antigen is undetermined. Using RNA template, CDR3s of TCR alpha and beta were amplified with iRepertoire arm-PCR. Input was roughly 85-450 ng of tissue mRNA or PBMC total RNA. From the multiplex PCR reads, TCRdb called clonotypes with MiXCR, one entry per CDR3 protein. The table records more than 85,000 distinct CDR3 sequences, less than 30% of them present only once. Study-wide results and caveats: Above-expected tissue-blood divergence occurred in all gliomas, most in low-grade ones. Very few CDR3 sequences were shared between tissue and blood.

This CDR3 has 14 residues. V was pared by 7 bases and J by 1 base, with 13 bases between. Per germline, CDR1 SGHAT and CDR2 FQNNGV. This clonotype was obtained from a human donor with low-grade glioma or glioblastoma, undergoing nonglioma brain surgery, or in good health (not recorded which). The chain joins TRBV11-2 to TRBJ2-5, with a possible D match to TRBD1 (6 bases). The source material was glioma tissue, nonneoplastic brain tissue, or PBMCs (not recorded which). CDR3 coding DNA: TGTGCCAGCATCCAGGGGTTTGGCCAAGAGACCCAGTACTTC. Translation gives CASIQGFGQETQYF.